Listed below are T cell receptor beta chains from one sample, sequenced in a study of blood T cell repertoires in COVID-19. Produced via immunoSEQ multiplex PCR; TCRdb's table is partial and in-frame only. There are about 140,000 clones in the sample; approximately 88% occur only once, and 10% lies in the top ten. Sequenced input: peripheral blood. The receptors were gathered from a man aged 55 to 70 with active or convalescent COVID-19. Each CDR3 is given with its conserved first and last residue. Each record gives: D gene, V gene, clone size, J gene, CDR3 DNA, CDR3 protein. A D gene is named only where the DNA matches it firmly. Expanded clones get a size class; other rows say once, few or many, or leave the size out.

D gene: TRBD2; V gene: TRBV18; clone size: -; J gene: TRBJ2-1; CDR3 DNA: TGTGCCAGCTCACCGACTGGCGGGAGGAATGAGCAGTTCTTC; CDR3 protein: CASSPTGGRNEQFF
D gene: TRBD2; V gene: TRBV27; clone size: -; J gene: TRBJ2-2; CDR3 DNA: TGTGCCAGCAGCTACAGGGGTATAGCGGGAGTGAACACCGGGGAGCTGTTTTTT; CDR3 protein: CASSYRGIAGVNTGELFF
D gene: -; V gene: TRBV19; clone size: -; J gene: TRBJ1-1; CDR3 DNA: TGTGCCAGTAGTAACCCGGGGACTGAAGCTTTCTTT; CDR3 protein: CASSNPGTEAFF
D gene: -; V gene: TRBV27; clone size: few; J gene: TRBJ2-1; CDR3 DNA: TGTGCCAGCAGTTTATCTCCCGGCTACAATGAGCAGTTCTTC; CDR3 protein: CASSLSPGYNEQFF
D gene: -; V gene: TRBV6-5; clone size: -; J gene: TRBJ2-7; CDR3 DNA: TGTGCCAGCATTGCTAGCGACCGGTACGAGCAGTACTTC; CDR3 protein: CASIASDRYEQYF
D gene: -; V gene: TRBV3-1/TRBV3-2; clone size: -; J gene: TRBJ1-5; CDR3 DNA: TGTGCCAGCAGTCTCCAGGGTGTGGGGCAGCCCCAGCATTTT; CDR3 protein: CASSLQGVGQPQHF
D gene: -; V gene: TRBV5-6; clone size: once; J gene: TRBJ1-5; CDR3 DNA: TGTGCCAGCAGCTTTAGGGGGAGTAGCAATCAGCCCCAGCATTTT; CDR3 protein: CASSFRGSSNQPQHF
D gene: -; V gene: TRBV5-8; clone size: -; J gene: TRBJ2-3; CDR3 DNA: TGTGCCAGCAGCTTGCTGGTGTCAGGTCGAGATACGCAGTATTTT; CDR3 protein: CASSLLVSGRDTQYF
D gene: TRBD2; V gene: TRBV10-3; clone size: -; J gene: TRBJ2-7; CDR3 DNA: TGTGCCATCAGTGATTTTGCGGGAGGCTACGAGCAGTACTTC; CDR3 protein: CAISDFAGGYEQYF
D gene: -; V gene: TRBV29-1; clone size: -; J gene: TRBJ2-1; CDR3 DNA: TGCAGCGTTTCTAGCCGGCTTGAGCAGTTCTTC; CDR3 protein: CSVSSRLEQFF
D gene: TRBD2; V gene: TRBV2; clone size: few; J gene: TRBJ2-2; CDR3 DNA: TGTGCCTCCGTATGGGGGGGAGGCGGGGAGCTGTTTTTT; CDR3 protein: CASVWGGGGELFF
D gene: -; V gene: TRBV20-1; clone size: once; J gene: TRBJ1-5; CDR3 DNA: TGCAGTGCTAGTCCCATGACAGAGCTTAGCAATCAGCCCCAGCATTTT; CDR3 protein: CSASPMTELSNQPQHF
D gene: -; V gene: TRBV7-9; clone size: -; J gene: TRBJ1-1; CDR3 DNA: TGTGCCAGCAGCTTAAGACAGGCAGAGAACACTGAAGCTTTCTTT; CDR3 protein: CASSLRQAENTEAFF
D gene: -; V gene: TRBV11-2; clone size: -; J gene: TRBJ1-3; CDR3 DNA: TGTGCCAGCAGCTTAATGGCAGGCACTGGAAACACCATATATTTT; CDR3 protein: CASSLMAGTGNTIYF
D gene: TRBD1; V gene: TRBV10-3; clone size: -; J gene: TRBJ2-3; CDR3 DNA: TGTGCCATCAGTGAGTCGGGGACAGGGGGCACAGATACGCAGTATTTT; CDR3 protein: CAISESGTGGTDTQYF
D gene: TRBD2; V gene: TRBV19; clone size: once; J gene: TRBJ2-7; CDR3 DNA: TGTGCCAGTAGTAAACTAGCGGAACCTTCCTACGAGCAGTACTTC; CDR3 protein: CASSKLAEPSYEQYF
D gene: -; V gene: TRBV5-4; clone size: -; J gene: TRBJ2-4; CDR3 DNA: TGTGCCAGCAGGGATGACTATGGCAAAAACATTCAGTACTTC; CDR3 protein: CASRDDYGKNIQYF
D gene: -; V gene: TRBV2; clone size: -; J gene: TRBJ1-2; CDR3 DNA: TGTGCCAGCAGTGAACGGTTCCTCAACTATGGCTACACCTTC; CDR3 protein: CASSERFLNYGYTF
D gene: -; V gene: TRBV4-1; clone size: once; J gene: TRBJ1-2; CDR3 DNA: TGCGCCAGCAGCCAAGATCGAGGGAACTATGGCTACACCTTC; CDR3 protein: CASSQDRGNYGYTF
D gene: -; V gene: TRBV5-1; clone size: -; J gene: TRBJ1-5; CDR3 DNA: TGCGCCAGCAGCCGCGGGGTTAATCAGCCCCAGCATTTT; CDR3 protein: CASSRGVNQPQHF
D gene: TRBD2; V gene: TRBV27; clone size: -; J gene: TRBJ2-4; CDR3 DNA: TGTGCCAGCAGGCCCAGACTAGCGGCCGAAGCCAAAAACATTCAGTACTTC; CDR3 protein: CASRPRLAAEAKNIQYF
D gene: -; V gene: TRBV2; clone size: -; J gene: TRBJ1-6; CDR3 DNA: TGTGCCAGCACCGGGGACTATAATTCACCCCTCCACTTT; CDR3 protein: CASTGDYNSPLHF
D gene: TRBD2; V gene: TRBV2; clone size: -; J gene: TRBJ2-2; CDR3 DNA: TGTGCCAGTCAGCTTAGCGGGAGGGCCGCCGGGGAGCTGTTTTTT; CDR3 protein: CASQLSGRAAGELFF
D gene: -; V gene: TRBV18; clone size: -; J gene: TRBJ2-7; CDR3 DNA: TGTGCCAGCTCACCACCACAGGGAAACGAGCAGTACTTC; CDR3 protein: CASSPPQGNEQYF
D gene: TRBD2; V gene: TRBV19; clone size: -; J gene: TRBJ2-7; CDR3 DNA: TGTGCCAGTAGTTCGACTAGCGGTCCTACCTACGAGCAGTACTTC; CDR3 protein: CASSSTSGPTYEQYF
D gene: TRBD1; V gene: TRBV12-3/TRBV12-4; clone size: -; J gene: TRBJ1-4; CDR3 DNA: TGTGCCAGCAGCCCGACAGGGGAGGTTGACGTGTTTTTT; CDR3 protein: CASSPTGEVDVFF
D gene: TRBD2; V gene: TRBV7-3; clone size: few; J gene: TRBJ2-7; CDR3 DNA: TGTGCCAGCAGCTCCGGGGGAGGGAACGAGCAGTACTTC; CDR3 protein: CASSSGGGNEQYF
D gene: TRBD2; V gene: TRBV6-6; clone size: -; J gene: TRBJ2-1; CDR3 DNA: TGTGCCAGCAGCCGTAGCGGGACCTACTACAATGAGCAGTTCTTC; CDR3 protein: CASSRSGTYYNEQFF
D gene: -; V gene: TRBV19; clone size: -; J gene: TRBJ2-2; CDR3 DNA: TGTGCCAGTAGGGAGGAGGGAGTGGGGACCGGGGAGCTGTTTTTT; CDR3 protein: CASREEGVGTGELFF
D gene: -; V gene: TRBV3-1/TRBV3-2; clone size: -; J gene: TRBJ2-7; CDR3 DNA: TGTGCCAGCAGCCGCGGAAGGGCAGGGGCTACCTACGAGCAGTACTTC; CDR3 protein: CASSRGRAGATYEQYF
D gene: -; V gene: TRBV7-8; clone size: -; J gene: TRBJ2-4; CDR3 DNA: TGTGCCAGCAGCTCTACCATAGCCAAAAACATTCAGTACTTC; CDR3 protein: CASSSTIAKNIQYF
D gene: TRBD2; V gene: TRBV3-1/TRBV3-2; clone size: -; J gene: TRBJ2-1; CDR3 DNA: TGTGCCAGCAGCCAAACTAGCGGGCCTATCAATGAGCAGTTCTTC; CDR3 protein: CASSQTSGPINEQFF
D gene: -; V gene: TRBV21-1; clone size: -; J gene: TRBJ2-7; CDR3 DNA: TGTGCCAGCAGCAAAGCGCTTTGGGACTGTAGCTCCTACGAGCAGTACTTC; CDR3 protein: CASSKALWDCSSYEQYF
D gene: TRBD1; V gene: TRBV29-1; clone size: few; J gene: TRBJ1-5; CDR3 DNA: TGCAGCGTTGCCAGAGGGACAGGGAACAATCAGCCCCAGCATTTT; CDR3 protein: CSVARGTGNNQPQHF
D gene: TRBD1; V gene: TRBV5-4; clone size: -; J gene: TRBJ2-5; CDR3 DNA: TGTGCCAGCAGCCACCGGGACAGGGAGGGAGAGACCCAGTACTTC; CDR3 protein: CASSHRDREGETQYF
D gene: -; V gene: TRBV7-5; clone size: once; J gene: TRBJ1-3; CDR3 DNA: TGTGCCAGAAGCTTAGGGGGGCCCGAACACTCTGGAAACACCATATATTTT; CDR3 protein: CARSLGGPEHSGNTIYF
D gene: TRBD1; V gene: TRBV25-1; clone size: -; J gene: TRBJ2-5; CDR3 DNA: TGTGCCAGCAGTGCCGGGACAGGGCGACAAGAGACCCAGTACTTC; CDR3 protein: CASSAGTGRQETQYF
D gene: TRBD2; V gene: TRBV5-4; clone size: -; J gene: TRBJ2-7; CDR3 DNA: TGTGCCAGCAGCTTGGCCCGGGAGGGCCACGAGCAGTACTTC; CDR3 protein: CASSLAREGHEQYF
D gene: TRBD1; V gene: TRBV5-1; clone size: -; J gene: TRBJ1-4; CDR3 DNA: TGCGCCAGCAGCTGGCAGGGGGACGAGAATGAAAAACTGTTTTTT; CDR3 protein: CASSWQGDENEKLFF
D gene: -; V gene: TRBV28; clone size: -; J gene: TRBJ2-1; CDR3 DNA: TGTGCCAGCAGCCACATGAAGCAGTTCTTC; CDR3 protein: CASSHMKQFF
D gene: -; V gene: TRBV28; clone size: -; J gene: TRBJ1-5; CDR3 DNA: TGTGCCAGCAGTGTGACTGAAAATAGCAATCAGCCCCAGCATTTT; CDR3 protein: CASSVTENSNQPQHF
D gene: -; V gene: TRBV5-1; clone size: -; J gene: TRBJ2-7; CDR3 DNA: TGCGCCAGCAGCTTGGTGCAGGGCTACGAGCAGTACTTC; CDR3 protein: CASSLVQGYEQYF
D gene: TRBD1; V gene: TRBV7-2; clone size: -; J gene: TRBJ2-3; CDR3 DNA: TGTGCCAGCAGCTTAGGGGGACAGGGGGCAGATACGCAGTATTTT; CDR3 protein: CASSLGGQGADTQYF
D gene: -; V gene: TRBV29-1; clone size: -; J gene: TRBJ2-5; CDR3 DNA: TGCAGCGTTGATGGGCTAGGAGAGGGGACCCAGTACTTC; CDR3 protein: CSVDGLGEGTQYF